This passage covers 32 T cell receptor beta chains from one sample sequenced in a study of sequential checkpoint blockade in melanoma. Described treatment: randomized to nivolumab then ipilimumab (arm A) or the reverse (arm B). The protocol was immunoSEQ multiplex PCR, while the TCRdb copy is restricted to in-frame clones and leaves out a portion. The data hold approximately 8,000 clones, with roughly three fifths observed a single time. The sequenced sample was CD8+ T cells sorted from blood (inferred from file names), obtained from a patient given nivolumab and ipilimumab in sequence. Receptor source: a human patient with melanoma. Some clones in this sample may be carry-over from other donors' samples.

This clone was counted only a few times. The chain uses TRBV2 and TRBJ2-1; 9 nucleotides agree with TRBD2. The CDR3 length is 16 residues. CDR1 and CDR2 (germline): SNHLY, FYNNEI. Germline trimming cut 6 bases from V and 3 bases from J; bases unmatched to any gene: 9. The CDR3 bases are TGTGCCAGCAGGACCCCTAGCGGGGCTTTCTACAATGAGCAGTTCTTC. Translated, it gives CASRTPSGAFYNEQFF.

This chain joins TRBV4-1 and TRBJ2-7; D possibly corresponds to TRBD1 (5 bases). The germline V and J ends were trimmed by 2 bases and 0 bases, with 11 bases remaining between them. This CDR3 is built from 15 residues. Germline CDR1 and CDR2: MGHRA and YSYEKL. The CDR3 loop reads CASSQQGLPSYEQYF. CDR3 bases: TGCGCCAGCAGCCAACAGGGCCTTCCCTCCTACGAGCAGTACTTC.

This clone came up a few times. The chain recombines TRBV27 with TRBJ2-7; 8 bases agree with TRBD1. The germline V gene encodes CDR1 MNHEY and CDR2 SMNVEV (reference sequence). The length of the CDR3 is 15 residues. V trimming: 4 bases; J trimming: 0 bases; junction bases outside the gene matches: 5. CDR3 in DNA: TGTGCCAGCAGTTCTACAGGGGGTTCCTCCTACGAGCAGTACTTC. It translates to CASSSTGGSSYEQYF.

The chain couples TRBV6-1 to TRBJ1-4, with 7 bases identical to TRBD1. The V segment lost 6 bases and the J segment 4 bases; nucleotides outside the gene matches: 5. The CDR3 has 14 residues. Germline lookup yields CDR1 MNHNS and CDR2 SASEGT. The CDR3 DNA reads TGTGCCAGCAGAGACAGGGAAGGTAATGAAAAACTGTTTTTT. Protein product: CASRDREGNEKLFF.

This rearrangement joins TRBV6-6 to TRBJ2-5, with TRBD1 identical over 8 bases. The J call is in doubt because the DNA end fits TRBJ2-7 better. There are 15 residues in the CDR3. The germline V gene has CDR1 MNHNY and CDR2 SVGAGI (reference sequence). In DNA form, the CDR3 reads TGTGCCAGCAGTCTCACCGGGACAGGTCCCTACGAGCAGTACTTC. Protein: CASSLTGTGPYEQYF.

J is TRBJ1-2 and V is TRBV4-3; D may be TRBD1 (5 bases). Trimming took off 4 bases at V and 6 bases at J, with 18 bases between the two ends. Germline V gene lookup returns CDR1 LGHNA and CDR2 YSLEER. There are 15 residues in the CDR3. The CDR3 DNA is TGCGCCAGCAGCCCAAGGTGGCGCGGGGCAGATGGCTACACCTTC. As protein: CASSPRWRGADGYTF.

The chain couples TRBV19 to TRBJ1-6; the match to TRBD1 covers 7 bases. Germline V gene sequence: CDR1 LNHDA, CDR2 SQIVND (reference sequence). The CDR3 sequence is 14 residues long. With 10 bases clipped from V and 0 bases from J, the junction kept 3 bases outside the gene matches. CDR3 sequence: CATTGDSYNSPLHF. The CDR3 region has the DNA TGTGCCACTACAGGGGACTCCTATAATTCACCCCTCCACTTT.

This clone was found a few times. This rearrangement joins TRBV2 to TRBJ2-7, with D possibly matching TRBD2 (7 bases). This CDR3 has 15 amino acids. From germline, CDR1 is SNHLY and CDR2 FYNNEI. Trimming stripped 2 bases from V and 6 bases from J, with 17 bases between. The chain's CDR3 is CASSERAGAALEQYF. The CDR3 DNA reads TGTGCCAGCAGTGAAAGGGCGGGGGCTGCCCTCGAGCAGTACTTC. Variable domain in full (rest from reference TRBV2 and TRBJ2-7): EPEVTQTPSHQVTQMGQEVILRCVPISNHLYFYWYRQILGQKVEFLVSFYNNEISEKSEIFDDQFSVERPDGSNFTLKIRSTKLEDSAMYFCASSERAGAALEQYFGPGTRLTVT.

The V gene is TRBV12-5, the J gene TRBJ1-5; 7 bases fit TRBD1. Germline CDR1 and CDR2: LGHNT and FRNRAP. This CDR3 spans 18 amino acids. The V segment lost 0 bases and the J segment 4 bases; nucleotides outside the gene matches: 12. CDR3 sequence: CASGLVQGTYRGNQPQHF. The CDR3 DNA sequence: TGTGCTAGTGGTTTGGTACAGGGGACTTACAGGGGAAATCAGCCCCAGCATTTT.

The chain couples TRBV28 to TRBJ2-7; TRBD1 is a possible D gene (7 bases). Deletions cut 5 bases from V and 6 bases from J, with 20 bases between. The CDR3 covers 15 residues. Germline values: CDR1 MDHEN, CDR2 SYDVKM. The CDR3 region is CASSHFTGDWIEQYF. CDR3 bases: TGTGCCAGCAGTCATTTCACAGGGGACTGGATCGAGCAGTACTTC.

The V call is TRBV15, the J call TRBJ2-7; D may be TRBD1 (6 bases). In germline, CDR1 is LNHNV, CDR2 YYDKDF (reference sequence). The germline V and J ends were trimmed by 2 bases and 5 bases, with 16 bases remaining between them. This CDR3 comprises 15 residues. DNA for the CDR3: TGTGCCACCAGCAGAAGCACTCAGGGGCCGAACGAGCAGTACTTC. This gives the protein CATSRSTQGPNEQYF.

V and J are TRBV7-9 and TRBJ2-3, with unresolved D. CDR1 and CDR2 from the germline V gene are SEHNR and FQNEAQ (reference sequence). V dropped 5 bases and J dropped 4 bases, with 7 bases sitting between them. This CDR3 has 12 amino acids. The CDR3 nucleotides read TGTGCCAGCAGCCGAGGAGCAGATACGCAGTATTTT. It codes for CASSRGADTQYF.

This chain joins TRBV27 and TRBJ1-4; TRBD1 matches at 10 bases. The germline V gene has CDR1 MNHEY and CDR2 SMNVEV (reference sequence). This CDR3 is built from 14 residues. Trimming cost V 5 bases and J 13 bases; bases outside gene matches: 10. CDR3: CASSAGTGAYSLFF. The CDR3 bases are TGTGCCAGCAGTGCCGGGACAGGGGCGTATTCACTGTTTTTT.

The rearrangement uses TRBV19 and TRBJ1-2; 7 bases are a match to TRBD1. Trimming removed 10 bases from V and 5 bases from J; junction bases left unmatched: 10. In germline, CDR1 is LNHDA, CDR2 SQIVND (reference sequence). The CDR3 is made up of 13 amino acids. The CDR3 DNA follows: TGTGCCACCTTGGGGGACAGCACTTATGGCTACACCTTC. It translates to CATLGDSTYGYTF.

The V call is TRBV27, the J call TRBJ2-1; perhaps TRBD1 as D (6 bases). The CDR3 loop spans 15 amino acids. Trimming removed 6 bases from V and 2 bases from J, with 14 bases in between. Germline V gives CDR1 MNHEY, CDR2 SMNVEV (reference sequence). The CDR3 loop is CASRRSGQPYNEQFF. For the CDR3, the DNA is TGTGCCAGCAGGCGGTCCGGACAGCCCTACAATGAGCAGTTCTTC.

Turning to this clone: One junction end disagrees with the germline gene, perhaps due to a read error. The chain employs TRBV23-1 and TRBJ2-3; TRBD2 aligns across 10 bases. TRBV23-1 falls under the ORF class, with uncertain function. CDR3 length: 17 residues. The CDR3 DNA follows: TGCGCCCGCAGAGCGGGGGGGCGCGATGGGAGCACAGATACGCAGTATTTT. Its translation: CARRAGGRDGSTDTQYF.

The rearrangement links TRBV28 to TRBJ1-5; D perhaps matches TRBD1 (6 bases). Germline V gene data show CDR1 as MDHEN and CDR2 as SYDVKM. The CDR3 loop spans 13 amino acids. V lost 5 bases, J lost 4 bases, and 9 bases lay in between. The CDR3 protein is CASSPTGNQPQHF. DNA for the CDR3: TGTGCCAGCAGTCCCACAGGGAATCAGCCCCAGCATTTT.

This sequence joins TRBV5-6 and TRBJ1-2; D remains unclear. The germline CDR1 and CDR2 sequences are SGHDT and YYEEEE. CDR3 length: 13 residues. Trimming removed 6 bases at V and 7 bases at J, with 16 bases between. The CDR3: CASTGEGPRGYTF. CDR3 in DNA: TGTGCCAGCACCGGAGAGGGTCCGCGTGGCTACACCTTC. The full variable domain, its missing parts supplied by reference TRBV5-6 and TRBJ1-2, is DAGVTQSPTHLIKTRGQQVTLRCSPKSGHDTVSWYQQALGQGPQFIFQYYEEEERQRGNFPDRFSGHQFPNYSSELNVNALLLGDSALYLCASTGEGPRGYTFGSGTRLTVV.

Sample share makes this clone medium-sized. The chain joins TRBV7-6 to TRBJ1-5; TRBD1 matches 9 bases. CDR1 is SGHVS, CDR2 FNYEAQ, per germline. The length of the CDR3 is 17 residues. Germline trimming cut 2 bases from V and 2 bases from J; bases unmatched to any gene: 7. Written as DNA, the CDR3 is TGTGCCAGCAGCTTAAGGGGACAGGGAAGTGGCAATCAGCCCCAGCATTTT. This codes for CASSLRGQGSGNQPQHF.

V is TRBV6-5 and J is TRBJ2-5, with D possibly matching TRBD1 (6 bases). Judging by the DNA end, TRBJ2-7 fits better; the J call may be wrong. CDR1 is MNHEY, CDR2 SVGAGI, per germline. CDR3 size: 15 residues. CDR3: CASSYSRGLTYEQYF. CDR3 DNA: TGTGCCAGCAGTTACTCGAGGGGGTTAACCTACGAGCAGTACTTC.

This clone was counted a single time. The DNA for the CDR3 is TGTGCCAGCAGTCCCTGGAGTGGGGGCTACACCTTC. This gives the protein CASSPWSGGYTF. The chain is built from TRBV28 and TRBJ1-2; D is unclear. The CDR3 runs to 12 residues. The germline V gene has CDR1 MDHEN and CDR2 SYDVKM. V was trimmed by 5 bases and J by 8 bases, leaving 12 bases between them.

This clone was observed a single time. The chain employs TRBV9 and TRBJ1-2; 8 positions agree with TRBD1. The CDR3 is 16 amino acids. Looked up from germline, CDR1 is SGDLS and CDR2 is YYNGEE. J gave up 3 bases and V 3 bases, and 10 bases lay outside the gene matches. Written as DNA, the CDR3 is TGTGCCAGCAGCGCCACATCGACAGGGGAGTACTATGGCTACACCTTC. Translated: CASSATSTGEYYGYTF.

The chain joins TRBV7-2 to TRBJ1-4; possibly TRBD1 for D (5 bases). V was pared by 2 bases and J by 7 bases, with 11 bases between. This CDR3 has 14 residues. CDR1 is SGHTA and CDR2 is FQGNSA in the germline V gene. The CDR3 DNA reads as TGTGCCAGCAGCTTAAGGCAGGGCTTTGAAAAACTGTTTTTT. Residues: CASSLRQGFEKLFF.

The CDR3 loop is CASSGGLDYGYTF. CDR3 bases: TGTGCCAGCAGCGGGGGACTTGACTATGGCTACACCTTC. The chain combines TRBV28 with TRBJ1-2; TRBD1 is a possible D gene (5 bases). Trimming pared 6 bases from V and 3 bases from J, leaving 11 bases between. CDR3 length equals 13 residues. CDR1 is MDHEN and CDR2 is SYDVKM in the germline V gene.

This clone was detected a few times. At one boundary the junction diverges from the germline segment, which might be a read error. The rearrangement joins TRBV5-4 to TRBJ1-2, with D possibly TRBD1 on 6 matching bases. This CDR3 has 13 residues. Per the germline V gene, CDR1 is SGHNT and CDR2 is YYREEE (reference sequence). CDR3 in amino acids: CASSQTGSAGYTF. The CDR3 nucleotides are TGCGCCAGCAGCCAAACAGGGTCCGCTGGCTACACCTTC.

V is TRBV2 and J is TRBJ1-2, with 8 bases that match TRBD1. Germline loops: CDR1 SNHLY, CDR2 FYNNEI. The CDR3 sequence is 16 residues long. The trim removed 9 bases at V and 4 bases at J, leaving 16 bases unmatched. The CDR3 spells CARGPGGSSALYGYTF. The CDR3 nucleotides are TGTGCCAGAGGCCCAGGGGGCAGCTCAGCCCTCTATGGCTACACCTTC.

This sequence joins TRBV7-5 and TRBJ1-4; whether TRBD1, the table's D call, matches the DNA was not checked. TRBV7-5 corresponds to a pseudogene. The CDR3 is 16 amino acids. The CDR3 DNA is TGTGCCAGAGGAAACATGACAGGGCGGGGTAATGAAAAACTGTTTTTT. Translation: CARGNMTGRGNEKLFF.

The chain is built from TRBV5-6 and TRBJ2-7; 8 bases line up with TRBD1. V gave up 3 bases and J gave up 3 bases; unmatched junction bases: 11. The CDR3 is 16 residues long. The germline gives CDR1 SGHDT, CDR2 YYEEEE. The CDR3 reads CASSSFPGTGYYEQYF. CDR3 coding DNA: TGTGCCAGCAGCTCCTTTCCCGGGACAGGATACTACGAGCAGTACTTC.

This clone was picked up one time. This rearrangement joins TRBV4-2 to TRBJ1-4; no clear D gene. Germline loops: CDR1 LGHNA, CDR2 YNFKEQ. The V gene lost 0 bases and the J gene lost 3 bases, with 8 bases spanning the gap. There are 15 residues in the CDR3. The CDR3 here is CASSQEEKANEKLFF. The CDR3 coding sequence is TGTGCCAGCAGCCAAGAGGAGAAAGCTAATGAAAAACTGTTTTTT.

This sequence joins TRBV9 and TRBJ1-3; D is possibly TRBD1 (6 bases). The CDR3 extends over 15 amino acids. Germline V gene lookup returns CDR1 SGDLS and CDR2 YYNGEE. V was cut by 3 bases and J by 4 bases, with 14 bases left in between. CDR3 loop: CASSGRQAKGNTIYF. CDR3 sequence (DNA): TGTGCCAGCAGCGGGAGACAGGCAAAAGGAAACACCATATATTTT.

The rearrangement links TRBV4-1 to TRBJ2-1; 10 nucleotides agree with TRBD1. J lost 6 bases, V lost 1 base, and 3 bases had no gene match. The CDR3 is 15 amino acids. Germline V gene data show CDR1 as MGHRA and CDR2 as YSYEKL. Here the CDR3 DNA reads TGCGCCAGCAGCCAAGGACAGGGGGCCGGCAATGAGCAGTTCTTC. Translated: CASSQGQGAGNEQFF.

CDR3 DNA: TGTGCCAGCAGTTCCGGGACAGACCTTTCCGAGCAGTACTTC. As protein: CASSSGTDLSEQYF. The V gene is TRBV7-8, the J gene TRBJ2-5; TRBD1 matches at 7 bases. The J call may be incorrect, as the DNA end agrees better with TRBJ2-7. Germline CDR1 and CDR2: SGHVS and FQNEAQ. This CDR3 has 14 amino acids.